This entry lists 11 T cell receptor beta chains sequenced from one sample in a study of blood T cells in healthy people across ages. Using a J-beta primer mix together with a sample-barcoded 5' primer, a second PCR was run for roughly 6 to 12 cycles. TCRdb independently ran MiXCR on the 5' RACE reads; one entry per CDR3 protein. This table has over 450,000 distinct CDR3 sequences, 24% appearing once. This sample was shared with a second study, whose subject was T cells of mothers and their children.

The sequencing input was blood. These receptors originate from a boy younger than 18 in good health.

The chain links TRBV7-2 to TRBJ1-4; D is ambiguous. The CDR3 spans 13 residues. From germline, CDR1 is SGHTA and CDR2 FQGNSA. Trimming removed 5 bases at V and 10 bases at J, with 14 bases between. DNA for the CDR3: TGTGCCAGCAGCCGAGGGAGTCGGGGAAAACTGTTTTTT. Its translation: CASSRGSRGKLFF.

CDR3 nucleotide sequence: TGTGCCAGCAGCCAAACAAAGACTAGCGGGACGACAGATACGCAGTATTTT. It yields the protein CASSQTKTSGTTDTQYF. This chain uses TRBV6-2 or TRBV6-3 with TRBJ2-3; 11 positions match TRBD2. The CDR3 length is 17 residues. The V and J ends lost 6 bases and 3 bases, in that order; junction bases with no gene match: 11. The germline V gene encodes CDR1 MNHEY and CDR2 SVGEGT.

The chain joins TRBV12-3 or TRBV12-4 to TRBJ1-1; D uncertain. With 6 bases removed from V and 0 bases from J, the gap between germline ends came to 14 bases. This CDR3 comprises 15 residues. The CDR3 sequence: CASRGVGNMNTEAFF. CDR3 sequence (DNA): TGTGCCAGCAGGGGAGTGGGGAACATGAACACTGAAGCTTTCTTT.

This clonotype has just a few counts. V and J are TRBV12-3 or TRBV12-4 and TRBJ1-2, with 7 bases lining up with TRBD1. Trimming removed 0 bases from V and 1 base from J; junction bases left unmatched: 2. This CDR3 region has 15 residues. The CDR3 DNA sequence: TGTGCCAGCAGTTTAGCAGGGGGCCTTAACTATGGCTACACCTTC. Protein sequence: CASSLAGGLNYGYTF.

The chain has TRBV4-2 and TRBJ1-4; D not certain. Germline assignment: CDR1 LGHNA and CDR2 YNFKEQ. V was clipped by 4 bases and J by 4 bases, with 10 bases between them. The CDR3 spans 14 residues. The CDR3 nucleotides read TGTGCCAGCAGCCGCTCCGGCAATAATGAAAAACTGTTTTTT. Residues: CASSRSGNNEKLFF.

This clonotype was observed a few times. The V call is TRBV4-3, the J call TRBJ1-2; 7 nucleotides line up with TRBD1. V was clipped by 0 bases and J by 6 bases; unmatched bases: 7. CDR1 is LGHNA and CDR2 is YSLEER in the germline V gene. The CDR3 totals 15 residues. As DNA, the CDR3 is TGCGCCAGCAGCCAAGATCGTATAACAGGGGATGGCTACACCTTC. Protein sequence: CASSQDRITGDGYTF.

The chain recombines TRBV28 with TRBJ2-5; the match to TRBD1 covers 8 bases. The J call may not be correct, given that the DNA end is closer to TRBJ2-7. This CDR3 region has 14 residues. Germline V lookup: CDR1 MDHEN, CDR2 SYDVKM. As DNA, the CDR3 is TGTGCCAGCAGTTTCCCCAGGGGGCTCTACGAGCAGTACTTC. Its protein is CASSFPRGLYEQYF.

This clonotype was recorded at least ten times. V and J are TRBV20-1 and TRBJ2-5; D perhaps matches TRBD1 (5 bases). The V and J ends lost 5 bases and 7 bases respectively, with 11 bases between them. This CDR3 has 11 amino acids. Germline lookup yields CDR1 DFQATT and CDR2 SNEGSKA (reference sequence). CDR3 residues: CSAATGATQYF. CDR3 nucleotides: TGCAGTGCTGCTACTGGGGCGACCCAGTACTTC.

The rearrangement links TRBV15 to TRBJ1-4; tentative D call: TRBD1 (5 bases). Per the germline V gene, CDR1 is LNHNV and CDR2 is YYDKDF (reference sequence). The CDR3 runs to 15 residues. V was cut by 8 bases and J by 8 bases, with 21 bases left in between. The CDR3 loop reads CATLNTGTRGEKLFF. The CDR3 DNA sequence: TGTGCCACCCTTAATACCGGGACGAGGGGCGAAAAACTGTTTTTT.

The CDR3 here is CASSQTGQFYGYTF. The CDR3 DNA is TGCGCCAGCAGCCAAACTGGACAGTTCTATGGCTACACCTTC. The chain has TRBV4-3 and TRBJ1-2; maybe TRBD1 (6 bases). This CDR3 is 14 amino acids long. Between the trimmed V and J ends, which lost 2 bases and 4 bases, there was a span of 11 bases. CDR1 and CDR2 (germline): LGHNA, YSLEER.

The rearrangement links TRBV27 to TRBJ2-7, with D possibly being TRBD1 or TRBD2 (5 bases each). The CDR3 has 11 amino acids. Trimming removed 8 bases from V and 6 bases from J, with 11 bases in between. Germline CDR1 reads MNHEY; CDR2 reads SMNVEV (reference sequence). The CDR3 spells CASGFGGEQYF. CDR3 coding DNA: TGTGCCAGCGGGTTTGGGGGCGAGCAGTACTTC.